Detailed here is one T cell receptor (beta chain). Its cognate antigen is unknown. This record belongs to a study of shared clonotypes between healthy human individuals. Broader study findings: Rarefaction revealed incomplete sorted-subset sequencing despite large depth.

The germline V gene has CDR1 MNHEY and CDR2 SVGAGI. This CDR3 spans 15 amino acids. Trimming shortened V by 2 bases and J by 4 bases, and 14 bases separated the two germline ends. Running of the assay took place at deep level. The assay was immunoSEQ multiplex PCR, and TCRdb's table has in-frame clones only and misses some. Of about 960,000 clones listed, approximately 76% are singletons. The sequenced material came from memory CD4+ T cells sorted from blood. Subset indicated: CD45RA-negative fraction. The chain employs TRBV6-5 and TRBJ1-2; D uncertain. This clonotype was obtained from a man between 18 and 35 years old in good health. Here the CDR3 DNA reads TGTGCCAGCAGTTACAAGGACTCCGGCTTCTATGGCTACACCTTC. Translation gives CASSYKDSGFYGYTF.